This T cell receptor beta chain came from a study of cytomegalovirus exposure and HLA in healthy donors. Whole-study findings and limits: What a later analysis showed was that several of the most significant clusters appeared linked to common viral pathogens. Cytomegalovirus association was listed for 164 TCR beta chains. An analysis was carried out at a later point. It showed that HLA-associated TCR beta chains were more clonally expanded than equally common non-associated chains. Because they were indistinguishable, some V segments, including TRBV6-2 and TRBV6-3, were excluded.

Remarks on this clone: The antigen is not known. A much larger clone lies one base from this, so it may be a read error.

The CDR3 runs to 13 residues. Germline trimming cut 5 bases from V and 4 bases from J; bases unmatched to any gene: 3. Germline CDR1 is SEHNR and CDR2 is FQNEAQ (reference sequence). Use of 60 Vbeta and 13 Jbeta primers characterized the PCR. Here immunoSEQ multiplex PCR was the method, and the copy in TCRdb shows in-frame clones only, minus some. Counted here are about 120,000 clones, roughly 80% occurring once; the ten biggest clones make up 4.9%. This clonotype originated in a man aged 45-65 years in good health and CMV-seropositive. J is TRBJ1-1 and V is TRBV7-9, with 8 bases identical to TRBD1. Material: PBMCs. This CDR3 is CASSGTGGTEAFF. DNA of the CDR3: TGTGCCAGCAGCGGAACAGGGGGCACTGAAGCTTTCTTT. The full variable domain, its missing parts supplied by reference TRBV7-9 and TRBJ1-1, is DTGVSQNPRHKITKRGQNVTFRCDPISEHNRLYWYRQTLGQGPEFLTYFQNEAQLEKSRLLSDRFSAERPKGSFSTLEIQRTEQGDSAMYLCASSGTGGTEAFFGQGTRLTVV.